This passage covers 30 T cell receptor beta chains from one sample sequenced in a study of blood T cell repertoires in COVID-19. Here immunoSEQ multiplex PCR was the method, and the copy in TCRdb shows in-frame clones only, minus some. Of some 120,000 clones in the sample, around 88% were seen once. The sequencing sample was made of peripheral blood. These receptors originate from a woman in her 50s with active or convalescent COVID-19.

A single count supports this clone. This chain connects TRBV4-3 to TRBJ2-5; the D is unclear. The assigned J gene may be wrong: the sequence end matches TRBJ2-7 better. The CDR3 is made up of 14 amino acids. From germline, CDR1 is LGHNA and CDR2 YSLEER. CDR3: CASSQDLSSYEQYF. In nucleotides, the CDR3 is TGCGCCAGCAGCCAAGATTTAAGTTCCTACGAGCAGTACTTC.

This chain links TRBV7-2 with TRBJ2-1; the match to TRBD2 covers 7 bases. Looked up from germline, CDR1 is SGHTA and CDR2 is FQGNSA. The ends lost 3 bases at V and 3 bases at J; junction bases unmatched: 2. This CDR3 region has 14 residues. The CDR3 region is CASSFRDYYNEQFF. CDR3 bases: TGTGCCAGCAGCTTCAGGGACTACTACAATGAGCAGTTCTTC.

The chain recombines TRBV7-3 with TRBJ2-3, with TRBD2 matching 12 bases. Per the germline V gene, CDR1 is SGHTA and CDR2 is FQGTGA. This CDR3 contains 17 residues. J lost 4 bases, V lost 5 bases, and 10 bases had no gene match. The CDR3 region is CASSPTSGRSRPDTQYF. CDR3 DNA sequence: TGTGCCAGCAGCCCTACTAGCGGGAGGTCCCGACCAGATACGCAGTATTTT. Full variable domain (remainder filled in from reference TRBV7-3 and TRBJ2-3): GAGVSQTPSNKVTEKGKYVELRCDPISGHTALYWYRQSLGQGPEFLIYFQGTGAADDSGLPNDRFFAVRPEGSVSTLKIQRTERGDSAVYLCASSPTSGRSRPDTQYFGPGTRLTVL.

The V and J genes are TRBV7-9 and TRBJ1-1, with a tentative D call TRBD1 (5 bases). Trimming removed 4 bases from V and 0 bases from J, with 9 bases in between. This CDR3 spans 14 amino acids. CDR1 is SEHNR, CDR2 FQNEAQ, per germline (reference sequence). The CDR3 DNA follows: TGTGCCAGCAGCTATGGGGGGATGAACACTGAAGCTTTCTTT. Translated: CASSYGGMNTEAFF.

V and J are TRBV5-6 and TRBJ2-7; the match to TRBD2 covers 9 bases. From germline, CDR1 is SGHDT and CDR2 YYEEEE. This CDR3 has 17 residues. V was clipped by 4 bases and J by 4 bases; unmatched bases: 15. CDR3 nucleotide sequence: TGTGCCAGCAGCCCTGGGTATTTGCGGGAGGGCCGATACGAGCAGTACTTC. Encoded protein: CASSPGYLREGRYEQYF. The full variable domain, its missing parts supplied by reference TRBV5-6 and TRBJ2-7, is DAGVTQSPTHLIKTRGQQVTLRCSPKSGHDTVSWYQQALGQGPQFIFQYYEEEERQRGNFPDRFSGHQFPNYSSELNVNALLLGDSALYLCASSPGYLREGRYEQYFGPGTRLTVT.

The chain recombines TRBV20-1 with TRBJ1-1; D gene unclear. V shed 3 bases and J shed 1 base, with 9 bases lying between them. Germline V CDR1 and CDR2: DFQATT, SNEGSKA (reference sequence). The CDR3 consists of 13 residues. The CDR3: CSASVRSNTEAFF. CDR3 nucleotide sequence: TGCAGTGCTAGTGTCAGGTCGAACACTGAAGCTTTCTTT.

The V call is TRBV12-5, the J call TRBJ2-1, with 9 bases lining up with TRBD1. Trimming took 0 bases from V and 7 from J; bases not matched to a gene: 4. This CDR3 has 15 residues. Germline V gene lookup returns CDR1 LGHNT and CDR2 FRNRAP. This CDR3 reads CASGLVGTGMNEQFF. In DNA, the CDR3 is TGTGCTAGTGGTTTGGTTGGGACAGGGATGAATGAGCAGTTCTTC.

This chain links TRBV6-5 with TRBJ2-2; the D is unclear. CDR3 length: 14 amino acids. Germline CDR1 and CDR2: MNHEY and SVGAGI. Trimming pared 5 bases from V and 4 bases from J, leaving 11 bases between. The CDR3 bases are TGTGCCAGCAGTATGATGTACAGCACCGGGGAGCTGTTTTTT. Its translation is CASSMMYSTGELFF.

The V and J genes are TRBV29-1 and TRBJ2-1, with D tentatively TRBD2 (7 bases). This CDR3 has 12 amino acids. V gave up 7 bases and J gave up 7 bases, with 14 bases separating them. CDR1 and CDR2 (germline): SQVTM, ANQGSEA. CDR3 in amino acids: CSGEGGMNEQFF. Written as DNA, the CDR3 is TGCAGCGGGGAGGGGGGAATGAATGAGCAGTTCTTC.

This rearrangement joins TRBV24-1 to TRBJ2-3, with 7 bases lining up with TRBD2. CDR1 is KGHDR, CDR2 SFDVKD, per germline. This CDR3 is built from 19 residues. Unmatched junction bases numbered 12, after V lost 1 base and J lost 0 bases. The CDR3: CATSDLRRTSFTSTDTQYF. CDR3 DNA: TGTGCCACCAGTGATTTAAGAAGGACTAGTTTTACTAGCACAGATACGCAGTATTTT.

The chain joins TRBV6-5 to TRBJ1-2; weak D call: TRBD1 (6 bases). CDR1 is MNHEY and CDR2 is SVGAGI in the germline V gene. Trimming removed 6 bases from V and 4 bases from J, with 12 bases in between. The CDR3 spans 13 residues. CDR3 sequence reads: CASSPGGAYGYTF. The CDR3 coding sequence is TGTGCCAGCAGCCCGGGGGGGGCCTATGGCTACACCTTC.

The chain uses TRBV28 and TRBJ1-2, with D perhaps matching TRBD1 (5 bases). Trimming cost V 4 bases and J 3 bases, with 15 bases left between them. In germline, CDR1 is MDHEN, CDR2 SYDVKM. The CDR3 has 15 amino acids. CDR3 coding DNA: TGTGCCAGCAGTTCCGGGACTTACGTGGACTATGGCTACACCTTC. Protein product: CASSSGTYVDYGYTF.

The chain recombines TRBV6-5 with TRBJ1-4; 7 bases align to TRBD1. CDR1 and CDR2 (germline): MNHEY, SVGAGI. The CDR3 has 14 amino acids. After removal of 4 bases from V and 4 bases from J, the junction contained 3 bases not matched to a gene. CDR3 sequence: CASSSGQLNEKLFF. CDR3 nucleotides: TGTGCCAGCAGTTCGGGACAGCTTAATGAAAAACTGTTTTTT.

The chain employs TRBV6-2 or TRBV6-3 and TRBJ2-2, with D possibly matching TRBD2 (5 bases). V lost 5 bases to trimming and J lost 5 bases, with 12 bases between them. The CDR3 consists of 14 residues. The germline CDR1 and CDR2 sequences are MNHEY and SVGEGT. CDR3 nucleotide sequence: TGTGCCAGCAGTCCCTTTCCGGGGACCGGGGAGCTGTTTTTT. Its protein product is CASSPFPGTGELFF.

The rearrangement uses TRBV7-9 and TRBJ2-3, with TRBD2 matching over 11 bases. From germline, CDR1 is SEHNR and CDR2 FQNEAQ (reference sequence). Trimming cost V 5 bases and J 1 base; bases outside gene matches: 8. The CDR3 extends over 17 amino acids. CDR3 residues: CASSPYPGLAGTDTQYF. The CDR3 DNA sequence: TGTGCCAGCAGCCCCTATCCGGGACTAGCGGGCACAGATACGCAGTATTTT.

This chain links TRBV3-1 (or the pseudogene TRBV3-2) with TRBJ1-1; 8 bases match TRBD1. The CDR3 totals 14 residues. With 11 bases clipped from V and 6 bases from J, the junction kept 14 bases outside the gene matches. Germline CDR1 LGHDT, CDR2 YNNKEL (reference sequence). The CDR3 region is CAGWWGQEKAEAFF. DNA of the CDR3: TGTGCCGGTTGGTGGGGACAGGAAAAGGCTGAAGCTTTCTTT.

A single count supports this clone. The V gene is TRBV6-1, the J gene TRBJ2-7; D may be TRBD1 (6 bases). This CDR3 region has 16 residues. From germline, CDR1 is MNHNS and CDR2 SASEGT. Between the trimmed V and J ends, which lost 1 base and 4 bases, there was a span of 17 bases. For the CDR3, the DNA is TGTGCCAGCAGTGAAGGGGCCCGGACAGAGCCATACGAGCAGTACTTC. This sequence encodes CASSEGARTEPYEQYF.

This chain uses TRBV19 with TRBJ2-7; 10 positions match TRBD1. There are 15 residues in the CDR3. The V gene's germline CDR1 is LNHDA and CDR2 SQIVND (reference sequence). The V and J ends lost 3 bases and 5 bases, in that order; junction bases with no gene match: 7. Written as DNA, the CDR3 is TGTGCCAGTAGTATCAGTGGGACAGGGGTCCACGAGCAGTACTTC. Translation gives CASSISGTGVHEQYF.

The chain links TRBV10-3 to TRBJ2-1; D may be TRBD1 (5 bases). V was shortened by 3 bases and J by 8 bases, with 14 bases between the two germline ends. The CDR3 contains 14 residues. Per the germline V gene, CDR1 is ENHRY and CDR2 is SYGVKD. The CDR3 nucleotides are TGTGCCATCAGTGAATCTCCTGGGGCCCATGAGCAGTTCTTC. This translates into CAISESPGAHEQFF.

V gene TRBV7-2 combines with J gene TRBJ1-6; 9 bases are shared with TRBD1. Trimming at V came to 4 bases and at J to 4 bases, leaving 2 bases not matched to a gene. CDR3 length: 15 residues. Germline CDR1 is SGHTA and CDR2 is FQGNSA. The CDR3 DNA is TGTGCCAGCAGCTCAGGGACAGGGTATAATTCACCCCTCCACTTT. Residues: CASSSGTGYNSPLHF.

The chain employs TRBV3-1 (or the pseudogene TRBV3-2) and TRBJ1-5; D gene uncertain. The CDR3 extends over 15 amino acids. Trimming left V 3 bases short and J 6 bases short, with 15 bases between. Germline V CDR1 and CDR2: LGHDT, YNNKEL (reference sequence). CDR3 in DNA: TGTGCCAGCAGCCAGGGTCGCGGCAGTGGTCAGCCCCAGCATTTT. This encodes CASSQGRGSGQPQHF.

The chain couples TRBV30 to TRBJ2-7; no reliable D call. The CDR3 is 13 residues long. Trimming cost V 1 base and J 4 bases, with 11 bases left between them. Germline-derived CDR1 and CDR2 are GTSNPN and SVGIG (reference sequence). The CDR3 DNA reads TGTGCCTGGAGTGCTCCCCCCCGTTACGAGCAGTACTTC. Protein sequence: CAWSAPPRYEQYF.

V gene TRBV28 combines with J gene TRBJ2-3; TRBD1 agrees at 8 bases. Germline CDR1 reads MDHEN; CDR2 reads SYDVKM. Trimming cost V 3 bases and J 3 bases; bases outside gene matches: 5. The CDR3 length is 15 residues. The CDR3 DNA sequence: TGTGCCAGCAGTTTCAGCAGGGGGCTAACAGATACGCAGTATTTT. Translating it yields CASSFSRGLTDTQYF.

This clone appeared once. The chain combines TRBV9 with TRBJ2-2; weak D call: TRBD2 (7 bases). V shed 0 bases and J shed 3 bases, with 9 bases lying between them. The germline V gene encodes CDR1 SGDLS and CDR2 YYNGEE. The CDR3 spans 15 residues. The CDR3 reads CASSVVGGDTGELFF. The CDR3 nucleotides read TGTGCCAGCAGCGTAGTAGGGGGGGACACCGGGGAGCTGTTTTTT.

This chain joins TRBV19 and TRBJ2-5; tentatively, D is TRBD2 (5 bases). V was shortened by 6 bases and J by 3 bases, with 11 bases between the two germline ends. The CDR3 runs to 13 residues. Germline CDR1 LNHDA, CDR2 SQIVND (reference sequence). The CDR3 reads CASSSHGEETQYF. As DNA, the CDR3 is TGTGCCAGTAGCAGCCACGGGGAAGAGACCCAGTACTTC.

The chain is built from TRBV19 and TRBJ2-2; perhaps TRBD2 as D (5 bases). V lost 7 bases and J 2 bases, leaving 14 bases between the germline ends. Looked up from germline, CDR1 is LNHDA and CDR2 is SQIVND (reference sequence). The CDR3 extends over 15 amino acids. CDR3 protein: CASTADGLNTGELFF. Here the CDR3 DNA reads TGTGCCAGTACAGCGGATGGGCTAAACACCGGGGAGCTGTTTTTT. The variable domain in full, completed from reference TRBV19 and TRBJ2-2, reads DGGITQSPKYLFRKEGQNVTLSCEQNLNHDAMYWYRQDPGQGLRLIYYSQIVNDFQKGDIAEGYSVSREKKESFPLTVTSAQKNPTAFYLCASTADGLNTGELFFGEGSRLTVL.

CDR3 DNA: TGTGCCAGCAGCCTCGACACCTCCTACGAGCAGTACTTC. It is translated as CASSLDTSYEQYF. This chain joins TRBV7-8 and TRBJ2-7; D ambiguous. CDR3 length: 13 amino acids. The germline CDR1 and CDR2 sequences are SGHVS and FQNEAQ. V lost 5 bases, J lost 0 bases, and 8 bases lay in between.

The V gene is TRBV5-4, the J gene TRBJ2-5; a weak D match, TRBD1 (6 bases). Per germline, CDR1 SGHNT and CDR2 YYREEE (reference sequence). The CDR3 runs to 14 residues. The ends were cut back, 4 bases at V and 4 bases at J, with 14 bases in the middle. CDR3 bases: TGTGCCAGCAGCGTCGGGACATCAGGAGAGACCCAGTACTTC. It encodes CASSVGTSGETQYF.

In its sample, this clone was seen once. At one end the junction does not follow the germline gene, possibly because of a read error. Other DNA variants within this sample encode the same CDR3. V and J are TRBV19 and TRBJ1-5, with 8 nucleotides matching TRBD1. This CDR3 contains 19 residues. Per the germline V gene, CDR1 is LNHDA and CDR2 is SQIVND (reference sequence). The CDR3 DNA reads as TGTGCCAGTAGTACTGGAATGACAGGGGACCTGGTTAGCAATCAGCCCCAACATTTT. This codes for CASSTGMTGDLVSNQPQHF.

In this sample, this clone turned up once. The chain joins TRBV4-3 to TRBJ2-5; TRBD2 matches 9 bases. Germline V lookup: CDR1 LGHNA, CDR2 YSLEER. There are 16 residues in the CDR3. J gave up 5 bases and V 1 base, and 8 bases lay outside the gene matches. In DNA form, the CDR3 reads TGCGCCAGCAGCCAAGGAGATAGCGGGAGAGGGGAGACCCAGTACTTC. Its protein product is CASSQGDSGRGETQYF.